The entry that follows covers one T cell receptor beta chain sequence. The CDR3 totals 12 residues. V gave up 8 bases and J gave up 2 bases, with 9 bases separating them. Germline V gene sequence: CDR1 SEHNR, CDR2 FQNEAQ (reference sequence). This record belongs to a study of blood T cell repertoires in COVID-19. Study processing details: The authors estimated nucleated cell counts from reference gene primer amplification. Generated by immunoSEQ multiplex PCR, the TCRdb table keeps only in-frame clones and is missing some. The V and J calls and the clone size are those of that table, but D and trimming were determined from the DNA. The table records about 190,000 clones, more than 70% of them present only once.

The chain joins TRBV7-9 to TRBJ1-1; D uncertain. The sequencing input was peripheral blood. The receptor was isolated from a woman older than 75 with active or convalescent COVID-19. CDR3 DNA: TGTGCCAGCCAGGTCGTAAACACTGAAGCTTTCTTT. It encodes CASQVVNTEAFF.